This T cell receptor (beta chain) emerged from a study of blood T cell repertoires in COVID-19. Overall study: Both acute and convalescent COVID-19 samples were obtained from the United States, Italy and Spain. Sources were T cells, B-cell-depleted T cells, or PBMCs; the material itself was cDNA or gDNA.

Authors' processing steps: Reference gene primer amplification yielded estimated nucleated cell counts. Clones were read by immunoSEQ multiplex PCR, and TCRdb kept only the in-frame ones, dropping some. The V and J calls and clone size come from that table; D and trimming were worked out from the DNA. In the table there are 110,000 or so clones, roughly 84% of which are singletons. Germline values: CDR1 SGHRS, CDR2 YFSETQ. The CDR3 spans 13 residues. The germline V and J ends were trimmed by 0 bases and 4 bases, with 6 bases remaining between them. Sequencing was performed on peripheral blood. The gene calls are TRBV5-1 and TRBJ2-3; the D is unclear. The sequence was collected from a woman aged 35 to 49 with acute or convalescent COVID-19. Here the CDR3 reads CASSLAGADTQYF. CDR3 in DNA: TGCGCCAGCAGCTTGGCAGGCGCAGATACGCAGTATTTT.